A single sample gave rise to the 22 T cell receptor beta chains below, sequenced in a study of blood T cell repertoires in COVID-19. Assay used: immunoSEQ multiplex PCR; TCRdb lists only in-frame clones, some missing. Among fewer than 110,000 clones listed, approximately 86% were seen once. Sequencing was performed on peripheral blood. The origin of the receptors is a human donor in a cohort sampled during active COVID-19.

The V call is TRBV6-5, the J call TRBJ2-1, with 8 bases identical to TRBD1. The CDR3 is made up of 15 amino acids. Germline V gene sequence: CDR1 MNHEY, CDR2 SVGAGI. CDR3 sequence: CAWGVGDRPNNEQFF. CDR3 bases: TGTGCATGGGGTGTGGGGGACAGGCCGAACAATGAGCAGTTCTTC.

The chain is built from TRBV11-2 and TRBJ2-2; no definite D call. Trimming removed 3 bases at V and 6 bases at J, with 8 bases between. The CDR3 totals 13 residues. Per the germline V gene, CDR1 is SGHAT and CDR2 is FQNNGV. CDR3: CASSFSDSGELFF. CDR3 bases: TGTGCCAGCAGCTTCAGCGACTCCGGGGAGCTGTTTTTT.

The chain combines TRBV6-5 with TRBJ2-1; 8 positions agree with TRBD2. The CDR3 loop spans 16 amino acids. V gave up 0 bases and J gave up 4 bases; unmatched junction bases: 5. From germline, CDR1 is MNHEY and CDR2 SVGAGI. For the CDR3, the DNA is TGTGCCAGCAGTTACTCGTTTAGCGGGGTATACAATGAGCAGTTCTTC. Protein: CASSYSFSGVYNEQFF.

The chain joins TRBV7-9 to TRBJ1-1, with 9 bases that match TRBD1. The ends lost 3 bases at V and 5 bases at J; junction bases unmatched: 4. This CDR3 comprises 14 residues. Germline CDR1 is SEHNR and CDR2 is FQNEAQ (reference sequence). The DNA for the CDR3 is TGTGCCAGCAGCTTTGGACAGGGGTGGACTGAAGCTTTCTTT. It specifies CASSFGQGWTEAFF.

This clone has only a few counts. The chain employs TRBV6-1 and TRBJ1-3; 7 positions match TRBD1. Germline V gives CDR1 MNHNS, CDR2 SASEGT. The CDR3 covers 16 residues. V was pared by 4 bases and J by 2 bases, with 8 bases of the junction left unmatched. This chain's CDR3 is CASSGRDSRTGNTIYF. The CDR3 nucleotides are TGTGCCAGCAGTGGCCGGGACAGCCGAACTGGAAACACCATATATTTT.

This clone occurred once. The V gene is TRBV5-5, the J gene TRBJ2-7, with 7 bases that match TRBD1. Trimming took 1 base from V and 2 from J; bases not matched to a gene: 12. CDR1 is SGHKS and CDR2 is YYEKEE in the germline V gene (reference sequence). This CDR3 comprises 17 residues. The chain's CDR3 is CASSLRVPAGGPYEQYF. CDR3 in DNA: TGTGCCAGCAGCTTGAGAGTGCCGGCAGGGGGTCCCTACGAGCAGTACTTC.

V usage is TRBV19 and J usage is TRBJ1-2; 9 positions agree with TRBD1. Germline V gives CDR1 LNHDA, CDR2 SQIVND (reference sequence). This CDR3 comprises 14 residues. The V segment lost 6 bases and the J segment 4 bases; nucleotides outside the gene matches: 6. This CDR3 reads CASRGDRVFYGYTF. The CDR3 bases are TGTGCCAGTAGAGGGGACAGGGTGTTCTATGGCTACACCTTC.

V is TRBV7-2 and J is TRBJ2-3; tentative D call: TRBD1 (6 bases). The CDR3 contains 14 residues. Germline CDR1 SGHTA, CDR2 FQGNSA. Trimming shortened V by 6 bases and J by 1 base, and 11 bases separated the two germline ends. The CDR3 nucleotides read TGTGCCAGCAGTGGGGGCGGCGGCACAGATACGCAGTATTTT. The encoded protein is CASSGGGGTDTQYF.

This chain joins TRBV19 and TRBJ2-1; 8 positions agree with TRBD2. The germline CDR1 and CDR2 sequences are LNHDA and SQIVND (reference sequence). The CDR3 totals 14 residues. The trim removed 5 bases at V and 4 bases at J, leaving 4 bases unmatched. CDR3 region: CASSEAGGYNEQFF. CDR3 nucleotide sequence: TGTGCCAGTAGTGAGGCGGGAGGATACAATGAGCAGTTCTTC. Full variable domain (rest looked up from reference TRBV19 and TRBJ2-1): DGGITQSPKYLFRKEGQNVTLSCEQNLNHDAMYWYRQDPGQGLRLIYYSQIVNDFQKGDIAEGYSVSREKKESFPLTVTSAQKNPTAFYLCASSEAGGYNEQFFGPGTRLTVL.

This clone was picked up a small number of times. The chain employs TRBV7-9 and TRBJ1-2; 8 bases agree with TRBD1. Germline assignment: CDR1 SEHNR and CDR2 FQNEAQ (reference sequence). The length of the CDR3 is 14 residues. Trimming cost V 3 bases and J 8 bases; bases outside gene matches: 8. CDR3: CASSFPDRDRGYTF. CDR3 sequence (DNA): TGTGCCAGCAGCTTCCCGGACAGGGACCGGGGCTACACCTTC.

The table lists this clone with a count of one. The chain recombines TRBV29-1 with TRBJ1-1, with D perhaps matching TRBD1 (6 bases). The CDR3 sequence is 14 residues long. Germline V gene data show CDR1 as SQVTM and CDR2 as ANQGSEA. V was clipped by 0 bases and J by 0 bases, with 8 bases between them. CDR3 nucleotide sequence: TGCAGCGTTGAAGATCGGACAGTGAACACTGAAGCTTTCTTT. This gives the protein CSVEDRTVNTEAFF.

V gene TRBV7-6 combines with J gene TRBJ1-6; 8 bases align to TRBD1. Germline loops: CDR1 SGHVS, CDR2 FNYEAQ. V shed 5 bases, J shed 6 bases, and the junction held 6 bases outside the gene matches. This CDR3 is built from 15 residues. CDR3 bases: TGTGCCAGCAGCCCAGCAGGGGGCTTTAATTCACCCCTCCACTTT. Translation: CASSPAGGFNSPLHF.

This chain uses TRBV6-5 with TRBJ2-5; 8 nucleotides line up with TRBD1. The CDR3 contains 15 residues. V dropped 0 bases and J dropped 2; count of bases not matched to a gene: 2. The germline V gene encodes CDR1 MNHEY and CDR2 SVGAGI. The CDR3 DNA sequence: TGTGCCAGCAGTTACTCGGGGACAGGTCAAGAGACCCAGTACTTC. The encoded protein is CASSYSGTGQETQYF.

In this sample, this clone turned up once. The chain combines TRBV29-1 with TRBJ1-5; D unresolved. V lost 6 bases and J lost 8, with 8 bases in between. CDR1 is SQVTM, CDR2 ANQGSEA, per germline. The CDR3 spans 10 residues. The CDR3 loop is CSVGREPQHF. CDR3 in DNA: TGCAGCGTCGGTAGAGAGCCCCAGCATTTT.

This clone has only a few counts. This chain joins TRBV15 and TRBJ2-1, with TRBD2 identical over 14 bases. CDR3 length: 16 residues. V was pared by 1 base and J by 4 bases, with 0 bases of the junction left unmatched. Germline V gene data show CDR1 as LNHNV and CDR2 as YYDKDF (reference sequence). The DNA for the CDR3 is TGTGCCACCAGCAGAGGGACTAGCGGGGGGTACAATGAGCAGTTCTTC. This codes for CATSRGTSGGYNEQFF. The whole variable domain, filled in from reference TRBV15 and TRBJ2-1, reads DAMVIQNPRYQVTQFGKPVTLSCSQTLNHNVMYWYQQKSSQAPKLLFHYYDKDFNNEADTPDNFQSRRPNTSFCFLDIRSPGLGDTAMYLCATSRGTSGGYNEQFFGPGTRLTVL.

The V gene is TRBV10-3, the J gene TRBJ2-3, with 7 bases aligning to TRBD1. CDR3 size: 14 residues. The germline V gene has CDR1 ENHRY and CDR2 SYGVKD. Trimming took 6 bases from V and 2 from J; bases not matched to a gene: 5. The CDR3: CAISRDSYTDTQYF. The CDR3 DNA sequence: TGTGCCATCAGCCGGGACAGTTACACAGATACGCAGTATTTT.

The chain couples TRBV5-1 to TRBJ2-2; 15 bases map to TRBD2. V shed 1 base, J shed 5 bases, and the junction held 6 bases outside the gene matches. Germline assignment: CDR1 SGHRS and CDR2 YFSETQ. The CDR3 sequence is 18 residues long. In DNA form, the CDR3 reads TGCGCCAGCAGCTTGTATGGGACTAGCGGGGGGTCGACCGGGGAGCTGTTTTTT. Translating it yields CASSLYGTSGGSTGELFF.

This chain uses TRBV28 with TRBJ2-2, with a weak D call TRBD2 (6 bases). The CDR3 length is 15 residues. CDR1 and CDR2 from the germline V gene are MDHEN and SYDVKM. V lost 5 bases and J lost 6, with 16 bases in between. The CDR3 protein is CASSSGWGAPGELFF. CDR3 nucleotide sequence: TGTGCCAGCAGTAGCGGGTGGGGAGCTCCCGGGGAGCTGTTTTTT.

The J gene is TRBJ1-5, the V gene TRBV28; 8 bases are a match to TRBD1. Per the germline V gene, CDR1 is MDHEN and CDR2 is SYDVKM. This CDR3 is built from 14 residues. After removal of 6 bases from V and 5 bases from J, the junction contained 6 bases not matched to a gene. CDR3 coding DNA: TGTGCCAGCAGCCCAGGGGGCCCCCATCAGCCCCAGCATTTT. This codes for CASSPGGPHQPQHF.

This clone was seen once. The chain recombines TRBV5-4 with TRBJ2-7, with 9 bases matching TRBD1. The CDR3 is made up of 18 amino acids. Germline V lookup: CDR1 SGHNT, CDR2 YYREEE (reference sequence). Trimming removed 0 bases from V and 0 bases from J; junction bases left unmatched: 10. CDR3 sequence: CASSLGTGDILSSYEQYF. For the CDR3, the DNA is TGTGCCAGCAGCTTGGGGACAGGGGATATTCTTAGCTCCTACGAGCAGTACTTC. Variable domain in full (rest from reference TRBV5-4 and TRBJ2-7): ETGVTQSPTHLIKTRGQQVTLRCSSQSGHNTVSWYQQALGQGPQFIFQYYREEENGRGNFPPRFSGLQFPNYSSELNVNALELDDSALYLCASSLGTGDILSSYEQYFGPGTRLTVT.

The chain links TRBV5-1 to TRBJ1-4; D perhaps matches TRBD1 (5 bases). The ends were cut back, 4 bases at V and 2 bases at J, with 9 bases in the middle. Germline values: CDR1 SGHRS, CDR2 YFSETQ. The CDR3 extends over 14 amino acids. For the CDR3, the DNA is TGCGCCAGCAGCGAACGGGGGACTAATGAAAAACTGTTTTTT. This translates into CASSERGTNEKLFF.

V gene TRBV28 combines with J gene TRBJ2-7, with 8 bases fitting TRBD1. From germline, CDR1 is MDHEN and CDR2 SYDVKM. This CDR3 region has 15 residues. Unmatched junction bases numbered 12, after V lost 6 bases and J lost 5 bases. CDR3 DNA: TGTGCCAGCAGCCTCCCGGGACAGGTGCGCGACGAGCAGTACTTC. Its protein is CASSLPGQVRDEQYF.